This T cell receptor beta chain derives from a study of graft-versus-host responses after intestinal transplantation. Study summary: Every recipient underwent anti-thymocyte globulin induction, then tacrolimus and steroids for approximately three years. Study conclusions and caveats: Recipient marrow contained GvH clones, some of which appeared first in ileum or blood. Graft-donor T cell macrochimerism coincided with high graft-versus-host to host-versus-graft clonal ratios in allografts.

In germline, CDR1 is ENHRY, CDR2 SYGVKD. The V end was cut by 10 bases, the J end by 1 base, with 13 bases between. The CDR3 spans 14 residues. Method: immunoSEQ multiplex PCR; TCRdb's copy keeps in-frame clones and lacks some. The table records about 36,000 clones, roughly 94% of them present only once. As concerns this clone: What it recognizes is unknown.

The rearrangement uses TRBV10-3 and TRBJ2-2; D is possibly TRBD1 or TRBD2 (6 bases each). This sequence originates from a human donor who was the organ donor for an intestinal transplant. Source: unstimulated CD4+ T cells sorted from spleen or lymph node cells, taken before transplant. This CDR3 is CATRGGMNTGELFF. Written as DNA, the CDR3 is TGTGCCACACGAGGGGGGATGAACACCGGGGAGCTGTTTTTT.